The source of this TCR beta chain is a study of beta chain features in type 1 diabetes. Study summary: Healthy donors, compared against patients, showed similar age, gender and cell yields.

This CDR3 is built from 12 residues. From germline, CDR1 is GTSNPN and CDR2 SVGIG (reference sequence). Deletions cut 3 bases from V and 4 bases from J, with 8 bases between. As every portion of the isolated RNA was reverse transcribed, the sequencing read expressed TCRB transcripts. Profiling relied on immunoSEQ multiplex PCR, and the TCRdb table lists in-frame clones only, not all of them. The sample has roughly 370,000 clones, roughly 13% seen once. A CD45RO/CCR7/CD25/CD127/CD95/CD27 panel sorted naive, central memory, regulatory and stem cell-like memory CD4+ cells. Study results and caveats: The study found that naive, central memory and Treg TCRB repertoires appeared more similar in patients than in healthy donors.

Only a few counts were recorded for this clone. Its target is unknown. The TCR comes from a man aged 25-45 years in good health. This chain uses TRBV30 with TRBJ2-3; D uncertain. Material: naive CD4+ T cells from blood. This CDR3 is CAWSQIADTQYF. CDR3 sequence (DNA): TGTGCCTGGAGCCAAATCGCAGATACGCAGTATTTT. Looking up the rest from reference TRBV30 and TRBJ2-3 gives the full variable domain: SQTIHQWPATLVQPVGSPLSLECTVEGTSNPNLYWYRQAAGRGLQLLFYSVGIGQISSEVPQNLSASRPQDRQFILSSKKLLLSDSGFYLCAWSQIADTQYFGPGTRLTVL.